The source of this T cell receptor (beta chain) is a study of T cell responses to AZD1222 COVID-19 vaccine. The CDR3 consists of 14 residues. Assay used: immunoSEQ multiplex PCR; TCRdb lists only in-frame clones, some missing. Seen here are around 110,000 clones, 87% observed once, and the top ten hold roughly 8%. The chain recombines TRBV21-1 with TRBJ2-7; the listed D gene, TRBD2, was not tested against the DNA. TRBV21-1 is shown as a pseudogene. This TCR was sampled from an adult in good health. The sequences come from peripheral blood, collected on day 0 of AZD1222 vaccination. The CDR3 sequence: CASSNRGSGDEQYF. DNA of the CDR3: TGTGCCAGCAGCAATAGAGGATCCGGGGACGAGCAGTACTTC.